This TCR beta chain was sequenced for a study of blood T cell repertoires in COVID-19. V lost 10 bases to trimming and J lost 7 bases; unmatched junction nucleotides: 12. The CDR3 runs 14 residues. The germline gives CDR1 ENHRY, CDR2 SYGVKD. Assay: immunoSEQ multiplex PCR; the TCRdb copy retains only in-frame clones and omits some. Of about 330,000 clones listed, about 90% are singletons. The sequencing input was PBMCs or T cells enriched from blood (not recorded which). The TCR comes from a woman in her 30s who had recovered from COVID-19. The chain couples TRBV10-3 to TRBJ2-2; TRBD1 agrees at 7 bases. DNA for the CDR3: TGTGCCACCAGACTCGGGACAGCCCTCGGGGAGCTGTTTTTT. Its protein product is CATRLGTALGELFF.